The 8 T cell receptor beta chains below all came from one sample that was sequenced in a study of T cell changes during pregnancy in multiple sclerosis. The method was immunoSEQ multiplex PCR; TCRdb's version includes in-frame clones alone and lacks a portion of them. The repertoire consists of under 75,000 clones, with roughly nine tenths occurring once and the leading ten covering about 2.5%. The sequenced sample was peripheral blood, obtained in the third trimester of pregnancy. The source of these receptors is a female donor in good health, enrolled as a control in a pregnancy study.

This chain joins TRBV5-1 and TRBJ2-3; TRBD2 matches 11 bases. Per the germline V gene, CDR1 is SGHRS and CDR2 is YFSETQ. There are 17 residues in the CDR3. The ends lost 0 bases at V and 5 bases at J; junction bases unmatched: 8. The DNA of the CDR3 is TGCGCCAGCAGCTTGGCCATAGCGGGGGGGCAGGTAGATACGCAGTATTTT. Translation gives CASSLAIAGGQVDTQYF. Full variable domain (rest looked up from reference TRBV5-1 and TRBJ2-3): KAGVTQTPRYLIKTRGQQVTLSCSPISGHRSVSWYQQTPGQGLQFLFEYFSETQRNKGNFPGRFSGRQFSNSRSEMNVSTLELGDSALYLCASSLAIAGGQVDTQYFGPGTRLTVL.

CDR3 protein: CASSRQGSTDTQYF. As DNA, the CDR3 is TGTGCCAGCTCTAGACAGGGAAGCACAGATACGCAGTATTTT. This chain uses TRBV19 with TRBJ2-3, with TRBD1 matching 7 bases. This CDR3 has 14 amino acids. V dropped 9 bases and J dropped 0; count of bases not matched to a gene: 6. Germline V gene sequence: CDR1 LNHDA, CDR2 SQIVND (reference sequence).

The table lists this clone with a count of one. This chain connects TRBV27 to TRBJ2-1; no firm D call. The CDR3 consists of 13 residues. Germline V gives CDR1 MNHEY, CDR2 SMNVEV (reference sequence). Trimming cost V 2 bases and J 6 bases, with 8 bases left between them. This CDR3 reads CASSLAPLNEQFF. The CDR3, as DNA: TGTGCCAGCAGTTTAGCGCCTCTCAATGAGCAGTTCTTC.

The V gene is TRBV12-5, the J gene TRBJ2-5; TRBD1 matches at 7 bases. Trimming at V came to 2 bases and at J to 1 base, leaving 10 bases not matched to a gene. Germline CDR1 reads LGHNT; CDR2 reads FRNRAP. The CDR3 consists of 17 residues. The CDR3 DNA follows: TGTGCTAGTGGTTTGATGAGGGGGACAGACATCCAAGAGACCCAGTACTTC. As protein: CASGLMRGTDIQETQYF.

This chain connects TRBV18 to TRBJ2-1; 7 nucleotides match TRBD1. This CDR3 comprises 13 residues. The V gene's germline CDR1 is KGHSH and CDR2 LQKENI. The junction had 1 base not matched to a gene; V was cut back by 2 bases and J by 6 bases. The CDR3 spells CASSPSGGNEQFF. As DNA, the CDR3 is TGTGCCAGCTCACCATCAGGGGGCAATGAGCAGTTCTTC.

This clone was seen a single time. The J gene is TRBJ2-1, the V gene TRBV11-3, with 11 bases identical to TRBD2. CDR1 is SGHNT, CDR2 YENEEA, per germline. V lost 3 bases to trimming and J lost 4 bases; unmatched junction nucleotides: 2. The CDR3 totals 15 residues. CDR3 in DNA: TGTGCCAGCAGCTTGGGGACTAGCGGTTACAATGAGCAGTTCTTC. Amino acid sequence: CASSLGTSGYNEQFF.

The V and J genes are TRBV19 and TRBJ2-2, with D possibly being TRBD2 (5 bases). V was trimmed by 8 bases and J by 5 bases, leaving 15 bases between them. Germline V gene data show CDR1 as LNHDA and CDR2 as SQIVND (reference sequence). The CDR3 contains 14 residues. The DNA of the CDR3 is TGTGCCAGTCACCGGGGTCGTGGGACCGGGGAGCTGTTTTTT. Its protein product is CASHRGRGTGELFF. The full variable domain, completed using reference TRBV19 and TRBJ2-2, is DGGITQSPKYLFRKEGQNVTLSCEQNLNHDAMYWYRQDPGQGLRLIYYSQIVNDFQKGDIAEGYSVSREKKESFPLTVTSAQKNPTAFYLCASHRGRGTGELFFGEGSRLTVL.

The V call is TRBV7-2, the J call TRBJ2-1; 13 bases match TRBD2. V shed 5 bases, J shed 9 bases, and the junction held 10 bases outside the gene matches. This CDR3 is 16 amino acids long. Looked up from germline, CDR1 is SGHTA and CDR2 is FQGNSA. CDR3 sequence reads: CASSPQGTSGTGEQFF. The CDR3 DNA reads as TGTGCCAGCAGCCCCCAGGGGACTAGCGGGACAGGTGAGCAGTTCTTC.